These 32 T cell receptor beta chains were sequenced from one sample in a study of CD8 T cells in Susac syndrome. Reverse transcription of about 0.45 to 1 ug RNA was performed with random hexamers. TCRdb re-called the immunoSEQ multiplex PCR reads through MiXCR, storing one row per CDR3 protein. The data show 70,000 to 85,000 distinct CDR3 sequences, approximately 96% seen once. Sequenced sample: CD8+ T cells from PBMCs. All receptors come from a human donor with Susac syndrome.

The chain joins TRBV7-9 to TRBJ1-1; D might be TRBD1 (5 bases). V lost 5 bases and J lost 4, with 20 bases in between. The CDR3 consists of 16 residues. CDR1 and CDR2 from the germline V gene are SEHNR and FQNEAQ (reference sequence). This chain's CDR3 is CASSPRDRGMGTEAFF. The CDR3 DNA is TGTGCCAGCAGCCCCCGGGACCGAGGTATGGGCACTGAAGCTTTCTTT.

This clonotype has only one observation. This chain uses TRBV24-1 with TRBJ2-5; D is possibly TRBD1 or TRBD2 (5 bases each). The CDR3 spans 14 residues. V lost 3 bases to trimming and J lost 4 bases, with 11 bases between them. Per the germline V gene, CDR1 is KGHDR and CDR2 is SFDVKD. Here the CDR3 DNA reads TGTGCCACCAGTGATGGGGGTTCGGGAGAGACCCAGTACTTC. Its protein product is CATSDGGSGETQYF.

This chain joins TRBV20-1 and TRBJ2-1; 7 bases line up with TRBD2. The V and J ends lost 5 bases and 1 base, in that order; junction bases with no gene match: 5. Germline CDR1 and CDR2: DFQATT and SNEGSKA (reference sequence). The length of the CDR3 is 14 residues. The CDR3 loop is CSASWTSSYNEQFF. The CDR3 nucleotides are TGCAGTGCTTCCTGGACTAGTTCCTACAATGAGCAGTTCTTC.

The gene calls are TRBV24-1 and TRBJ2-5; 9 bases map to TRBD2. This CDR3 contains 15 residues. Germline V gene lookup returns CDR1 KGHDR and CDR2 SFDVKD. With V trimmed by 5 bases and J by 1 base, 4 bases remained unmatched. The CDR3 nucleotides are TGTGCCACCAGTGTGCTAGCGGGGACCCAAGAGACCCAGTACTTC. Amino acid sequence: CATSVLAGTQETQYF.

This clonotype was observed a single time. CDR3 nucleotide sequence: TGTGCCAGCAGCTTACCGGGACTAGCGGCATACAATGAGCAGTTCTTC. Translated: CASSLPGLAAYNEQFF. The gene calls are TRBV7-2 and TRBJ2-1, with 11 bases lining up with TRBD2. Germline CDR1 SGHTA, CDR2 FQGNSA. J lost 4 bases, V lost 2 bases, and 4 bases had no gene match. This CDR3 region has 16 residues.

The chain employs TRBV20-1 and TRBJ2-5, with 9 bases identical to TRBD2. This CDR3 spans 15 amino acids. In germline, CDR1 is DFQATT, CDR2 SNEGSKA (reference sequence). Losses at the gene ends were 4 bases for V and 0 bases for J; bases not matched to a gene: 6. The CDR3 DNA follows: TGCAGTGCTATGCAAACTAGCGGGTACCAAGAGACCCAGTACTTC. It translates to CSAMQTSGYQETQYF.

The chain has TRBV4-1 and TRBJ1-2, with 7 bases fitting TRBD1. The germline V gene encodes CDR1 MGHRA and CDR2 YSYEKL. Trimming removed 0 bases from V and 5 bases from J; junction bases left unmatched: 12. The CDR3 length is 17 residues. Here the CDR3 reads CASSQDGVNRGSYGYTF. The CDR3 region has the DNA TGCGCCAGCAGCCAAGATGGAGTCAACAGGGGATCTTATGGCTACACCTTC.

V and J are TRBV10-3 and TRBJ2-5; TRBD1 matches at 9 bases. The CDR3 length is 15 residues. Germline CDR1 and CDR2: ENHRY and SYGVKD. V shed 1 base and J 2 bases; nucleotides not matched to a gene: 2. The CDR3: CAISEYRGLQETQYF. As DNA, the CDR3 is TGTGCCATCAGTGAGTACAGGGGGCTACAAGAGACCCAGTACTTC.

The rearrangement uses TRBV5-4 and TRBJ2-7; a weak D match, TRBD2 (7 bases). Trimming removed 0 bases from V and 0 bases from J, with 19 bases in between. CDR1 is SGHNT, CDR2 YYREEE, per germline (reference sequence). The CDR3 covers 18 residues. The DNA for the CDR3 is TGTGCCAGCAGCTTGGCGGGGGCAGAGGGAGGGACCTCCTACGAGCAGTACGTC. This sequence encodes CASSLAGAEGGTSYEQYV.

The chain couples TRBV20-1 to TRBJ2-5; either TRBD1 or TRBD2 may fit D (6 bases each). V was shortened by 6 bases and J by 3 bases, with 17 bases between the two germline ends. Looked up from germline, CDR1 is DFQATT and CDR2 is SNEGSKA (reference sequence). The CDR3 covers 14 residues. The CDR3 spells CSAPLWGAEETQYF. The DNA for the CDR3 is TGCAGTGCCCCGCTTTGGGGGGCCGAAGAGACCCAGTACTTC.

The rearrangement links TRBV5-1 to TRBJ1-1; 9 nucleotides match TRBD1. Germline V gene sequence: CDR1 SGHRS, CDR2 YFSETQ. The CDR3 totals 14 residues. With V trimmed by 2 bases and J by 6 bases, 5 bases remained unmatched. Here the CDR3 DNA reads TGCGCCAGCAGCTTTGGGGGACAGGGCGCTGAAGCTTTCTTT. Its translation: CASSFGGQGAEAFF. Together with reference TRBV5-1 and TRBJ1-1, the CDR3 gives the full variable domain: KAGVTQTPRYLIKTRGQQVTLSCSPISGHRSVSWYQQTPGQGLQFLFEYFSETQRNKGNFPGRFSGRQFSNSRSEMNVSTLELGDSALYLCASSFGGQGAEAFFGQGTRLTVV.

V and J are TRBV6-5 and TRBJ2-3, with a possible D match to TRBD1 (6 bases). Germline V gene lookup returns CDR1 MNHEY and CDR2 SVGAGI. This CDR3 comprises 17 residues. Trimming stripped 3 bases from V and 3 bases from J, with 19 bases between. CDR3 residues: CASSYSGREGETDTQYF. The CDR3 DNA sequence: TGTGCCAGCAGTTATTCTGGCCGCGAGGGGGAAACAGATACGCAGTATTTT.

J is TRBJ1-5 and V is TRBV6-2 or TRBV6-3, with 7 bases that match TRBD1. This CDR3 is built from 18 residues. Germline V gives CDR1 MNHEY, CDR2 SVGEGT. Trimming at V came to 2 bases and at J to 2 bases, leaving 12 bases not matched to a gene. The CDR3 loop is CASSYEARTGVGNQPQHF. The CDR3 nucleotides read TGTGCCAGCAGTTACGAGGCCAGGACAGGAGTTGGCAATCAGCCCCAGCATTTT.

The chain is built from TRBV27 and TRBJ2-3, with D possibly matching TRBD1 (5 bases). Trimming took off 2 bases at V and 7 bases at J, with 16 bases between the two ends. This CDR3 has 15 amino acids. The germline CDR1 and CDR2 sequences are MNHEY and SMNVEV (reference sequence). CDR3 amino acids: CASSLGSGSANTQYF. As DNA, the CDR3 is TGTGCCAGCAGTTTAGGGTCAGGGTCGGCCAATACGCAGTATTTT.

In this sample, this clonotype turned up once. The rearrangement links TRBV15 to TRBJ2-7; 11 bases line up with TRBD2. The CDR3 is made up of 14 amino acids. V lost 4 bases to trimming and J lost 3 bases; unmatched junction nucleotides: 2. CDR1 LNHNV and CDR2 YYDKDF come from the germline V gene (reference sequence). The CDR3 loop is CATSILAGVYEQYF. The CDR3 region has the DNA TGTGCCACCAGCATACTAGCGGGAGTCTACGAGCAGTACTTC.

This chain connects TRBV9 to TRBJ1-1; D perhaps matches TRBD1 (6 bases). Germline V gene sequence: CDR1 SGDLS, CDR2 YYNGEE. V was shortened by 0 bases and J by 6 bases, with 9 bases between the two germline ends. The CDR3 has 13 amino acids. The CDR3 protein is CASSVAEGAEAFF. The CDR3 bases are TGTGCCAGCAGCGTAGCTGAGGGGGCTGAAGCTTTCTTT.

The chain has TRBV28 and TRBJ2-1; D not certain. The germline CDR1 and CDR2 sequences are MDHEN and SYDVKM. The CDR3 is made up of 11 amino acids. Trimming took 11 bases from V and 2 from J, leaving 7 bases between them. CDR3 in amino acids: CAASTYNEQFF. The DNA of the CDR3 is TGTGCCGCCTCGACCTACAATGAGCAGTTCTTC.

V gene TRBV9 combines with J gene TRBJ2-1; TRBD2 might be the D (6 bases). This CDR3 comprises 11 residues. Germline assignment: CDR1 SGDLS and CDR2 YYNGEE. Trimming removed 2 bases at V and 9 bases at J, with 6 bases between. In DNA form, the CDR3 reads TGTGCCAGCAGCGTCGGGGGTGAGCAGTTCTTC. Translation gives CASSVGGEQFF.

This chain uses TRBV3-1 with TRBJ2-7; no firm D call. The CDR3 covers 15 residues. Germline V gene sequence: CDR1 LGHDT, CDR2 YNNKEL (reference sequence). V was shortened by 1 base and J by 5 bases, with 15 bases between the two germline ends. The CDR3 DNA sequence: TGTGCCAGCAGCCAAGTCCGGGTTCGGTCCCACGAGCAGTACTTC. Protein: CASSQVRVRSHEQYF.

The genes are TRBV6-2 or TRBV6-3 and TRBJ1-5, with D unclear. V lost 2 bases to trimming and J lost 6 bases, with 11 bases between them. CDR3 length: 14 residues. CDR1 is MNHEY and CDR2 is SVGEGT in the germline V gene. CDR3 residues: CASSYIGFSQPQHF. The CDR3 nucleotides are TGTGCCAGCAGTTACATCGGTTTCTCTCAGCCCCAGCATTTT.

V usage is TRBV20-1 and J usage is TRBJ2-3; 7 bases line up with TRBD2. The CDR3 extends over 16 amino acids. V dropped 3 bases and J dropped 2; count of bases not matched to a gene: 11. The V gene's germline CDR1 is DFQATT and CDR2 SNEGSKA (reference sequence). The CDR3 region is CSASPWAGGFTDTQYF. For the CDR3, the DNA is TGCAGTGCTAGTCCCTGGGCCGGGGGGTTCACAGATACGCAGTATTTT.

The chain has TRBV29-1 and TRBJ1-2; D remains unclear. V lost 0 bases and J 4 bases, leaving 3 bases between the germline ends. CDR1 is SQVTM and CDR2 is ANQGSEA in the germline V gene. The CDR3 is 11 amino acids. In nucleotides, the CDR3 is TGCAGCGTTGAAGATTTCTATGGCTACACCTTC. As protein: CSVEDFYGYTF.

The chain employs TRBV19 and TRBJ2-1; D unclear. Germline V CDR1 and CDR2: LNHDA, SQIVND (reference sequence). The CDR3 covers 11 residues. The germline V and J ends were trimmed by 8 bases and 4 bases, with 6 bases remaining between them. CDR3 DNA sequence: TGTGCCAGTTTTGGATACAATGAGCAGTTCTTC. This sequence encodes CASFGYNEQFF.

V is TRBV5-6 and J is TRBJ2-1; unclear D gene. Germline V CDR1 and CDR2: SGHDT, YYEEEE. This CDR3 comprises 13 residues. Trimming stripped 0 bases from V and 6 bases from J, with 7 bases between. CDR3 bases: TGTGCCAGCAGCTTGGGTAGCTCCAATGAGCAGTTCTTC. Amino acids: CASSLGSSNEQFF.

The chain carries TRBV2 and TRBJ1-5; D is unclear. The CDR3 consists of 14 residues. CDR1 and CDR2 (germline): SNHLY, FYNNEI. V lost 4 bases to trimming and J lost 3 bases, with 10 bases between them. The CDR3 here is CASSVPFPNQPQHF. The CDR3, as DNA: TGTGCCAGCAGTGTGCCCTTCCCCAATCAGCCCCAGCATTTT.

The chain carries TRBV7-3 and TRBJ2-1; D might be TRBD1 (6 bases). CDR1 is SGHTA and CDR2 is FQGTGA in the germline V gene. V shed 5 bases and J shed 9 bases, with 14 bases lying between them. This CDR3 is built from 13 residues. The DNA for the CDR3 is TGTGCCAGCAGCAGCGGACAGTTCACTGAGCAGTTCTTC. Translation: CASSSGQFTEQFF.

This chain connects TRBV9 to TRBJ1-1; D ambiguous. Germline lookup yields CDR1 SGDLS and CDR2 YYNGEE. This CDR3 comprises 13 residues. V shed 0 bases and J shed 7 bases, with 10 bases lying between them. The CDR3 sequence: CASSVVRGNEAFF. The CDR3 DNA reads TGTGCCAGCAGCGTAGTTCGTGGTAATGAAGCTTTCTTT.

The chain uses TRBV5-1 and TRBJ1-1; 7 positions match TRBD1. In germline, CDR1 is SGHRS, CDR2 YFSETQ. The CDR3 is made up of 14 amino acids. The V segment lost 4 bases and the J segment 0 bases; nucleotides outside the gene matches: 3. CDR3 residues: CASSLTGLNTEAFF. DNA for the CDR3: TGCGCCAGCAGCCTGACAGGGCTGAACACTGAAGCTTTCTTT.

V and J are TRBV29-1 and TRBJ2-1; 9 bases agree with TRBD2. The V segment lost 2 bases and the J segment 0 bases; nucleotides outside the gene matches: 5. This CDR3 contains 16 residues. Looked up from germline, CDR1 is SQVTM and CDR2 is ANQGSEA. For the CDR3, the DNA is TGCAGCGTTGAACGCCTAGCGGGATACTCCTACAATGAGCAGTTCTTC. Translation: CSVERLAGYSYNEQFF.

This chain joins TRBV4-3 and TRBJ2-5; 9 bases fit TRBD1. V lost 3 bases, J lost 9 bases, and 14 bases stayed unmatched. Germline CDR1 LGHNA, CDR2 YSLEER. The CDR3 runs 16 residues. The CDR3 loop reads CASSHTSWTGDLAQYF. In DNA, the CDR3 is TGCGCCAGCAGCCACACCTCCTGGACAGGGGATCTTGCCCAGTACTTC.

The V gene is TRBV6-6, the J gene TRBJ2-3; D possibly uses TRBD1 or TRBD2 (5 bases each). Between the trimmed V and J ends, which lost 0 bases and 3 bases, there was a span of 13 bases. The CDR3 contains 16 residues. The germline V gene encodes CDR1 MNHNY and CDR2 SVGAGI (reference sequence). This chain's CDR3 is CASSYSGVVRTDTQYF. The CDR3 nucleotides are TGTGCCAGCAGTTACTCGGGGGTCGTGAGGACAGATACGCAGTATTTT.

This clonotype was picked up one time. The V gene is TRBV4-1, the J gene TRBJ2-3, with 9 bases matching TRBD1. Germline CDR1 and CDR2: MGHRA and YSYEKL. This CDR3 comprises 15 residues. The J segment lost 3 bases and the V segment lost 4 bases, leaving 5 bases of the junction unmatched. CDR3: CASSLLTGGTDTQYF. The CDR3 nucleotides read TGCGCCAGCAGCCTCCTGACAGGGGGTACAGATACGCAGTATTTT.